At least ten counts were recorded for the clone carrying this T cell receptor beta chain. Its antigen remains unknown. The source of the sample is a study of T cell repertoires in cytomegalovirus infection. The overall study: Both CMV infection and a matching HLA type were indicated by public TCR beta signatures. Study-wide results and caveats: HLA-C-restricted CMV-specific TCR beta clonotypes were dominant in the ex vivo response. CMV carriers having the relevant HLA were flagged by cumulative public TCR beta family frequency.

TCRdb called the reads again in MiXCR, with one record for every CDR3 protein. This sample carries fewer than 550,000 distinct CDR3 sequences, around a quarter of them seen once, and the ten largest clones take less than 15%. Trimming removed 5 bases from V and 1 base from J, with 8 bases in between. CDR3 length equals 14 residues. CDR1 and CDR2 from the germline V gene are SGHTA and FQGNSA. The chain joins TRBV7-2 to TRBJ2-2; no firm D call. The TCR was taken from a human donor in good health (CMV status not recorded). Some clones in this sample may be carry-over from other donors' samples. Source material: PBMCs. This chain's CDR3 is CASSLRWNTGELFF. As DNA, the CDR3 is TGTGCCAGCAGCCTTAGATGGAACACCGGGGAGCTGTTTTTT. The full variable domain, with the rest looked up from reference TRBV7-2 and TRBJ2-2, is GAGVSQSPSNKVTEKGKDVELRCDPISGHTALYWYRQSLGQGLEFLIYFQGNSAPDKSGLPSDRFSAERTGGSVSTLTIQRTQQEDSAVYLCASSLRWNTGELFFGEGSRLTVL.